The 12 T cell receptor beta chains in this list originate from one sample, sequenced in a study of CD8 T cells in Susac syndrome. An input of roughly 0.5 to 1 ug of RNA was subjected to reverse transcription using random hexamers. TCRdb reprocessed the immunoSEQ multiplex PCR reads via MiXCR and lists one record per CDR3 protein. The sample has about 300,000 distinct CDR3 sequences, about 88% seen once. Sequenced input: CD8+ T cells from PBMCs. Every receptor here comes from a human donor with multiple sclerosis.

The CDR3: CASSLKGAQGGNQPQHF. CDR3 bases: TGTGCCAGCAGTTTAAAAGGGGCCCAGGGGGGAAATCAGCCCCAGCATTTT. The chain is built from TRBV28 and TRBJ1-5; 7 nucleotides line up with TRBD1. Losses at the gene ends were 2 bases for V and 4 bases for J; bases not matched to a gene: 11. The germline CDR1 and CDR2 sequences are MDHEN and SYDVKM. This CDR3 comprises 17 residues.

This sequence joins TRBV28 and TRBJ1-2; a weak D match, TRBD1 (5 bases). The germline V gene encodes CDR1 MDHEN and CDR2 SYDVKM. The V end was cut by 5 bases, the J end by 4 bases, with 14 bases between. The CDR3 consists of 14 residues. The CDR3 sequence is CASSPPQGPYGYTF. The CDR3 DNA sequence: TGTGCCAGCAGTCCTCCTCAGGGACCCTATGGCTACACCTTC.

This clonotype was found once. The chain links TRBV12-3 or TRBV12-4 to TRBJ2-5; the match to TRBD2 covers 9 bases. With V trimmed by 4 bases and J by 2 bases, 5 bases remained unmatched. CDR3 length equals 15 residues. The CDR3 DNA is TGTGCCAGCAGTTCAGGGACTAGCTCACAAGAGACCCAGTACTTC. This translates into CASSSGTSSQETQYF.

This clonotype turned up a few times. The chain combines TRBV18 with TRBJ2-7; 7 bases are shared with TRBD1. This CDR3 is built from 14 residues. CDR1 is KGHSH and CDR2 is LQKENI in the germline V gene. The V and J ends lost 6 bases and 5 bases, in that order; junction bases with no gene match: 10. The CDR3 DNA reads as TGTGCCAGCTCGGTAGCAGGTACAGGGGACGAGCAGTACTTC. Residues: CASSVAGTGDEQYF.

The chain uses TRBV25-1 and TRBJ1-2; maybe TRBD1 (5 bases). With 1 base removed from V and 6 bases from J, the gap between germline ends came to 15 bases. Per germline, CDR1 MGHDK and CDR2 SYGVNS. CDR3 size: 15 residues. The chain's CDR3 is CASSEWGEYFDGYTF. DNA for the CDR3: TGTGCCAGCAGTGAATGGGGGGAGTATTTTGATGGCTACACCTTC.

The chain links TRBV9 to TRBJ1-4; maybe TRBD1 (6 bases). V lost 1 base to trimming and J lost 4 bases, with 11 bases between them. The CDR3 is 15 residues long. CDR1 and CDR2 (germline): SGDLS, YYNGEE. This CDR3 reads CASSVSGVHNEKLFF. The CDR3 nucleotides are TGTGCCAGCAGCGTATCAGGGGTCCATAATGAAAAACTGTTTTTT.

There are a few counts of this clonotype. The rearrangement uses TRBV27 and TRBJ2-2; 10 bases are shared with TRBD2. The germline CDR1 and CDR2 sequences are MNHEY and SMNVEV (reference sequence). This CDR3 spans 16 amino acids. With V trimmed by 2 bases and J by 4 bases, 4 bases remained unmatched. In nucleotides, the CDR3 is TGTGCCAGCAGTTTAGGGCTAGCGGGGGCCACCGGGGAGCTGTTTTTT. As protein: CASSLGLAGATGELFF.

CDR3 in amino acids: CASSGRGYNEQFF. CDR3 in DNA: TGTGCCAGCAGTGGCAGGGGTTACAATGAGCAGTTCTTC. The chain uses TRBV2 and TRBJ2-1; a possible D gene is TRBD1 (6 bases). The CDR3 consists of 13 residues. V lost 4 bases to trimming and J lost 4 bases, with 8 bases between them. Germline loops: CDR1 SNHLY, CDR2 FYNNEI. Combining the CDR3 with reference TRBV2 and TRBJ2-1 gives the whole variable domain EPEVTQTPSHQVTQMGQEVILRCVPISNHLYFYWYRQILGQKVEFLVSFYNNEISEKSEIFDDQFSVERPDGSNFTLKIRSTKLEDSAMYFCASSGRGYNEQFFGPGTRLTVL.

This clonotype was counted once. This chain connects TRBV12-3 or TRBV12-4 to TRBJ2-5; 9 bases are shared with TRBD1. The CDR3 is 17 residues long. Trimming took 4 bases from V and 3 from J; bases not matched to a gene: 12. The CDR3 region is CASSSAPLGQGKETQYF. Here the CDR3 DNA reads TGTGCCAGCAGTTCCGCCCCTCTGGGACAGGGAAAAGAGACCCAGTACTTC.

The gene calls are TRBV4-1 and TRBJ2-7, with D possibly TRBD2 on 6 matching bases. V was cut by 1 base and J by 3 bases, with 13 bases left in between. In germline, CDR1 is MGHRA, CDR2 YSYEKL. The CDR3 sequence is 15 residues long. The CDR3 DNA reads as TGCGCCAGCAGCCAAGTTACTAGCAGAGGCTACGAGCAGTACTTC. Translation gives CASSQVTSRGYEQYF.

The chain is built from TRBV20-1 and TRBJ2-4; 9 bases match TRBD2. Germline CDR1 DFQATT, CDR2 SNEGSKA (reference sequence). The CDR3 sequence is 19 residues long. The J segment lost 0 bases and the V segment lost 6 bases, leaving 18 bases of the junction unmatched. CDR3: CSAADGGRAIPLAKNIQYF. In DNA, the CDR3 is TGCAGTGCCGCAGATGGCGGGAGGGCCATTCCTTTAGCCAAAAACATTCAGTACTTC.

CDR3: CSGGPRTGSFEQYF. CDR3 nucleotides: TGCAGTGGGGGCCCTCGGACAGGGAGCTTCGAGCAGTACTTC. The chain links TRBV20-1 to TRBJ2-7; 8 nucleotides match TRBD1. Germline values: CDR1 DFQATT, CDR2 SNEGSKA (reference sequence). Unmatched junction bases numbered 14, after V lost 7 bases and J lost 6 bases. This CDR3 spans 14 amino acids.